This T cell receptor beta chain was sequenced during a study of HIV-infected patients and healthy controls. The CDR3 contains 15 residues. J was trimmed by 8 bases and V by 1 base; bases with no gene match: 5. CDR1 is MRHNA and CDR2 is SNTAGT in the germline V gene. This clonotype was seen repeatedly, ten times or more. Reverse transcription used approximately 500 ng RNA and constant-region primers for alpha and beta. Each of the alpha and beta chains got its own library through chain-specific third strand synthesis with indices. One entry per CDR3 protein results from TCRdb running MiXCR on the 5' RACE reads. The sample carries about 10,000 distinct CDR3 sequences, less than 9.5% recorded once. No cell fractionation was done, so the repertoire covers all unsorted peripheral blood T cells. Four of the ten uninfected healthy control donors were sampled twice, approximately 13 weeks apart.

The clonotype comes from an adult in good health. This sequence joins TRBV6-4 and TRBJ2-1, with TRBD2 matching 10 bases. The sample was blood. CDR3 region: CASSDLAGGFDEQFF. The DNA for the CDR3 is TGTGCCAGCAGTGACTTAGCGGGGGGTTTTGATGAGCAGTTCTTC.